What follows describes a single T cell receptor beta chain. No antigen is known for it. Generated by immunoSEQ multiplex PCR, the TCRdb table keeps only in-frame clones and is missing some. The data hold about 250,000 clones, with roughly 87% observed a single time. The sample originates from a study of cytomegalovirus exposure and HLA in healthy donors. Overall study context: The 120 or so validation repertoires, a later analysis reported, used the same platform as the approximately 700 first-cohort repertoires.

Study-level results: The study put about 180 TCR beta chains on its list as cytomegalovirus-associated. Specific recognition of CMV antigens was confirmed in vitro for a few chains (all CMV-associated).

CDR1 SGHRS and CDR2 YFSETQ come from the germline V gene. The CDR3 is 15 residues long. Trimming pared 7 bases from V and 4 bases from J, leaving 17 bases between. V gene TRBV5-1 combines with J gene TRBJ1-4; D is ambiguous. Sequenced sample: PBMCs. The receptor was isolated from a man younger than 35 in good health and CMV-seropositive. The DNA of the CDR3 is TGCGCCAGCTCCCTGGGTCAAGTATATAATGAAAAACTGTTTTTT. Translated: CASSLGQVYNEKLFF. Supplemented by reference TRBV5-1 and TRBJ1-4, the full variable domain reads KAGVTQTPRYLIKTRGQQVTLSCSPISGHRSVSWYQQTPGQGLQFLFEYFSETQRNKGNFPGRFSGRQFSNSRSEMNVSTLELGDSALYLCASSLGQVYNEKLFFGSGTQLSVL.